The clone carrying this T cell receptor (beta chain) was observed a few times. The J segment lost 4 bases and the V segment lost 3 bases, leaving 5 bases of the junction unmatched. The CDR3 loop spans 15 amino acids. The germline CDR1 and CDR2 sequences are ENHRY and SYGVKD. Enrolment of Seattle patients took place during active infection, and they were followed longitudinally. These data come from a study of blood T cell repertoires in COVID-19. About the research overall: The analysed material was cDNA or gDNA that came from T cells, B-cell-depleted T cells, or PBMCs.

Profiling relied on immunoSEQ multiplex PCR, and the TCRdb table lists in-frame clones only, not all of them. The sample holds 200,000 to 300,000 clones, 88% seen once. J is TRBJ2-5 and V is TRBV10-3; 10 bases are a match to TRBD1. This TCR was sampled from a woman in her thirties with COVID-19, enrolled during active disease. The sample was peripheral blood. The CDR3 is CAISDGTGVAETQYF. CDR3 bases: TGTGCCATCAGTGACGGGACAGGGGTCGCAGAGACCCAGTACTTC.